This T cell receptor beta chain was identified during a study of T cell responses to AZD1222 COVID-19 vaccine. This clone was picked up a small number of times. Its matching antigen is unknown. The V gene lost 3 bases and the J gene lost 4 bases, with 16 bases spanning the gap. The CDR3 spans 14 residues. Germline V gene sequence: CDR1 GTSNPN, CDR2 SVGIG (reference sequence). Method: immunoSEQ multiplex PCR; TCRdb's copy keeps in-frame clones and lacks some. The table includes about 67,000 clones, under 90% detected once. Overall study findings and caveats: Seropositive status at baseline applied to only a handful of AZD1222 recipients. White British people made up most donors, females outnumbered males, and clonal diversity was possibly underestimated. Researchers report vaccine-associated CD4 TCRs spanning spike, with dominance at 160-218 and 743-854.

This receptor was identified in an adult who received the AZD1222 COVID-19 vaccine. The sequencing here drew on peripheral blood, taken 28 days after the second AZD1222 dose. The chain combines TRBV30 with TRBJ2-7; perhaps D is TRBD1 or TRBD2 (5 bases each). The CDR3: CAWRGVQAAYEQYF. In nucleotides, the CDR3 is TGTGCCTGGAGGGGGGTACAGGCGGCATACGAGCAGTACTTC. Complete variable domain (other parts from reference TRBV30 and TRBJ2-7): SQTIHQWPATLVQPVGSPLSLECTVEGTSNPNLYWYRQAAGRGLQLLFYSVGIGQISSEVPQNLSASRPQDRQFILSSKKLLLSDSGFYLCAWRGVQAAYEQYFGPGTRLTVT.